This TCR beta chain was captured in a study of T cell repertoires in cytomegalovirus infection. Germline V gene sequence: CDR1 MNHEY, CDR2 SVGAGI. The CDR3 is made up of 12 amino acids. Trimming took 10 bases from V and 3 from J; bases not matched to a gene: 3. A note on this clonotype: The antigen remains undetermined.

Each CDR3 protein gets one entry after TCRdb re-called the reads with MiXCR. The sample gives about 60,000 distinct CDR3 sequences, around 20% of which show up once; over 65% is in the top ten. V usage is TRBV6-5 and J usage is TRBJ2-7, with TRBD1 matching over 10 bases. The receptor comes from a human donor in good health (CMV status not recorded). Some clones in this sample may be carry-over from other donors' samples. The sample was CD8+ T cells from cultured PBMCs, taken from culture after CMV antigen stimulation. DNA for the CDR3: TGTGCCACGACAGGGGGCCTCTACGAGCAGTACTTC. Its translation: CATTGGLYEQYF.